This T cell receptor beta chain was recovered during a study of T cell changes during pregnancy in multiple sclerosis. The germline V gene encodes CDR1 SGHTA and CDR2 FQGNSA. V shed 5 bases and J shed 1 base, with 15 bases lying between them. The CDR3 runs to 16 residues. The assay was immunoSEQ multiplex PCR, and TCRdb's table has in-frame clones only and misses some. The sample yields some 59,000 clones, 80% to 95% seen once. This clonotype was sampled from a female donor in good health, enrolled as a control in a pregnancy study. The sequences come from peripheral blood, collected in the third trimester of pregnancy. The rearrangement uses TRBV7-2 and TRBJ2-1, with D possibly TRBD2 on 6 matching bases. The CDR3 here is CASSTTGTPSYNEQFF. CDR3 nucleotide sequence: TGTGCCAGCAGCACCACCGGGACTCCGTCCTACAATGAGCAGTTCTTC.